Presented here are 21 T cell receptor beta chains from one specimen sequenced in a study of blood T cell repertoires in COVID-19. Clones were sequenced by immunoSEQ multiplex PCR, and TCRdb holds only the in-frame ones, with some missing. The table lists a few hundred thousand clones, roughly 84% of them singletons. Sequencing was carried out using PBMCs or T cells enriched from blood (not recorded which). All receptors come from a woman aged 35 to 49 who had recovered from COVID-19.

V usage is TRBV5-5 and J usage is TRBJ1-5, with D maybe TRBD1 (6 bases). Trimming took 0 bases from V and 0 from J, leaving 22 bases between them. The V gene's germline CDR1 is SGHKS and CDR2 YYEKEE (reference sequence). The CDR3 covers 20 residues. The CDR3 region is CASSLAPFGQTGYSNQPQHF. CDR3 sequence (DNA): TGTGCCAGCAGCTTGGCCCCCTTCGGACAGACGGGGTATAGCAATCAGCCCCAGCATTTT.

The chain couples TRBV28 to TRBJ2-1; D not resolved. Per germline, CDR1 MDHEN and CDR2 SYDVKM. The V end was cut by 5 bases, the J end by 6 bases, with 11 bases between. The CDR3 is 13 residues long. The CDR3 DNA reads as TGTGCCAGCAGTAGCCGTTGGTCCAATGAGCAGTTCTTC. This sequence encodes CASSSRWSNEQFF.

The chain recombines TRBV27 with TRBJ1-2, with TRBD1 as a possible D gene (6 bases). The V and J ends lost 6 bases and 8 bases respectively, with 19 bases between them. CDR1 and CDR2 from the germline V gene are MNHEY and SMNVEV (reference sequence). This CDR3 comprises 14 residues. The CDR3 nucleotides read TGTGCCAGCAGCCAAAACAGGGAAATAGGAGGCTACACCTTC. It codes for CASSQNREIGGYTF.

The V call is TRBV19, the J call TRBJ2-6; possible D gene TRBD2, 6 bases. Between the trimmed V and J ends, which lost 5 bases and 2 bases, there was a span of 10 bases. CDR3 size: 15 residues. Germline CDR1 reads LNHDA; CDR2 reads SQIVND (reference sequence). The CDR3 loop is CASSPWGAGANVLTF. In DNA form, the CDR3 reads TGTGCCAGTAGTCCGTGGGGGGCTGGGGCCAACGTCCTGACTTTC.

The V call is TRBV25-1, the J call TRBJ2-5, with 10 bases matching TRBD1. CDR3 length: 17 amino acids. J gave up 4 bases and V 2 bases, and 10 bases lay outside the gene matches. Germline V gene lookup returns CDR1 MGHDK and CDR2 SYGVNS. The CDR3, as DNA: TGTGCCAGCAGTGAACCACCGGGACAGGGGACCGGAGAGACCCAGTACTTC. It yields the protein CASSEPPGQGTGETQYF.

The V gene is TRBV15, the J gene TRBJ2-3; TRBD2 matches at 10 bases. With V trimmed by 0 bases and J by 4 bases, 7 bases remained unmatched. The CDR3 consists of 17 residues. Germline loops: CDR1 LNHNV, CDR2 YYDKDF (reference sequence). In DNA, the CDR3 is TGTGCCACCAGCAGAGATAAAGGGACTAGCGAGGCAGATACGCAGTATTTT. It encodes CATSRDKGTSEADTQYF.

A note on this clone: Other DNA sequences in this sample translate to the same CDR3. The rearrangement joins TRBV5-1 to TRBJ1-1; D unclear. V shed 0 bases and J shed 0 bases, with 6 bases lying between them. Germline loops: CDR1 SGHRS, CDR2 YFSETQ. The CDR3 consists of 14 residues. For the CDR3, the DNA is TGCGCCAGCAGCTTGGCGGGAATGAACACTGAAGCTTTCTTT. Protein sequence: CASSLAGMNTEAFF.

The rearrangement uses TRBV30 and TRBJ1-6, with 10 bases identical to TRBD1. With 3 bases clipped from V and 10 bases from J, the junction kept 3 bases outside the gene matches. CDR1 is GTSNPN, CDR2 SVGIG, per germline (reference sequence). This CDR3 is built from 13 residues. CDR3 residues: CAWRGDRGSPLHF. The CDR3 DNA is TGTGCCTGGAGAGGGGACAGGGGCTCACCCCTCCACTTT. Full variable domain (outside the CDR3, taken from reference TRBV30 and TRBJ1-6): SQTIHQWPATLVQPVGSPLSLECTVEGTSNPNLYWYRQAAGRGLQLLFYSVGIGQISSEVPQNLSASRPQDRQFILSSKKLLLSDSGFYLCAWRGDRGSPLHFGNGTRLTVT.

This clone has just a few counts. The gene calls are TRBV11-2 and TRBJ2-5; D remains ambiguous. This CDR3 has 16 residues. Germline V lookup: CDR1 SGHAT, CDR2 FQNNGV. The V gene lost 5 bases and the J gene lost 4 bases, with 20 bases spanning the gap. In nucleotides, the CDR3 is TGTGCCAGCAGCCCAGATGGCGCAGGTGGGCGAGAGACCCAGTACTTC. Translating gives CASSPDGAGGRETQYF.

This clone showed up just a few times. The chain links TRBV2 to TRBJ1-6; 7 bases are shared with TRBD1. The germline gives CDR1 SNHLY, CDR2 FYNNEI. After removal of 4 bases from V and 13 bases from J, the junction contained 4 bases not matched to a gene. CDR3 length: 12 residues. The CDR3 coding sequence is TGTGCCAGCAGTGTCGACAGGGCGCCCCTCCACTTT. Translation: CASSVDRAPLHF. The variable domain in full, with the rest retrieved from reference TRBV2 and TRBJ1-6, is EPEVTQTPSHQVTQMGQEVILRCVPISNHLYFYWYRQILGQKVEFLVSFYNNEISEKSEIFDDQFSVERPDGSNFTLKIRSTKLEDSAMYFCASSVDRAPLHFGNGTRLTVT.

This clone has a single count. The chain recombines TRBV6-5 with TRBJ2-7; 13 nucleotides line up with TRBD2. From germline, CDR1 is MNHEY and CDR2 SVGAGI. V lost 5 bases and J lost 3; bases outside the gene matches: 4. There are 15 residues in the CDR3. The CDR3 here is CASSPTSGRFYEQYV. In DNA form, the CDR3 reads TGTGCCAGCAGTCCGACTAGCGGGAGGTTCTACGAGCAGTACGTC.

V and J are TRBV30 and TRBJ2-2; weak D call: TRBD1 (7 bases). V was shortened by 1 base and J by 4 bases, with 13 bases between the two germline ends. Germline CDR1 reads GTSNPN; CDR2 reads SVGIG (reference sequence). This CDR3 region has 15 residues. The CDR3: CAWSGAGGITGELFF. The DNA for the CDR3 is TGTGCCTGGAGTGGGGCAGGGGGGATCACCGGGGAGCTGTTTTTT.

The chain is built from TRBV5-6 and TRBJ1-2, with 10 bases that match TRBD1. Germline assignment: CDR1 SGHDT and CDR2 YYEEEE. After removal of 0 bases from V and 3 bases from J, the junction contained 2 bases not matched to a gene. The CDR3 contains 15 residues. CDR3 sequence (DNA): TGTGCCAGCAGCTTGGGGGACAGGGGTTACTATGGCTACACCTTC. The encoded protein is CASSLGDRGYYGYTF.

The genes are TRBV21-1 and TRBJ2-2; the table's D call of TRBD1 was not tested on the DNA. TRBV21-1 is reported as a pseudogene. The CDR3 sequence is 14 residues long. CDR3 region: CASSAQGSDGELFF. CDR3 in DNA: TGTGCCAGCAGCGCACAGGGGTCGGACGGGGAGCTGTTTTTT.

CDR3 sequence: CASSHRGPDGYTF. The CDR3 nucleotides read TGTGCCAGCAGCCATAGGGGGCCGGATGGCTACACCTTC. The V call is TRBV27, the J call TRBJ1-2, with 7 nucleotides matching TRBD1. J gave up 6 bases and V 6 bases, and 7 bases lay outside the gene matches. The V gene's germline CDR1 is MNHEY and CDR2 SMNVEV (reference sequence). The CDR3 runs to 13 residues.

CDR3 coding DNA: TGTGCCAGCAGCCCCCGGACAAGGGTCAATGAGCAGTTCTTC. Its protein product is CASSPRTRVNEQFF. The rearrangement uses TRBV7-2 and TRBJ2-1, with a tentative D call TRBD1 (5 bases). The germline V gene has CDR1 SGHTA and CDR2 FQGNSA. Trimming left V 5 bases short and J 6 bases short, with 14 bases between. The CDR3 length is 14 residues. Drawing the rest from reference TRBV7-2 and TRBJ2-1, the complete variable domain is GAGVSQSPSNKVTEKGKDVELRCDPISGHTALYWYRQSLGQGLEFLIYFQGNSAPDKSGLPSDRFSAERTGGSVSTLTIQRTQQEDSAVYLCASSPRTRVNEQFFGPGTRLTVL.

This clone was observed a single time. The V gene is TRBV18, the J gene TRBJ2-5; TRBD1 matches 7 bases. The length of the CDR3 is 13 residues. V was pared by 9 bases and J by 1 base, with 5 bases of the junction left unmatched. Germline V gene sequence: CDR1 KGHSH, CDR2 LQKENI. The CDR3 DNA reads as TGTGCCAGTTCGGGGACAGCCCAAGAGACCCAGTACTTC. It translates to CASSGTAQETQYF.

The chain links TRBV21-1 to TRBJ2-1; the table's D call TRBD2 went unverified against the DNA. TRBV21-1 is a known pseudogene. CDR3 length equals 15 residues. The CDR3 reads CASSKTWRAYNEQFF. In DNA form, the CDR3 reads TGTGCCAGCAGCAAGACGTGGCGGGCCTACAATGAGCAGTTCTTC.

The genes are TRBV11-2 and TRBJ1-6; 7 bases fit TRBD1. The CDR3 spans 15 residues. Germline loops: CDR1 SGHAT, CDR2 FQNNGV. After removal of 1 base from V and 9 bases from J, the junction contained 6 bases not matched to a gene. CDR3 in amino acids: CASSLVWTGLSPLHF. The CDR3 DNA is TGTGCCAGCAGCTTAGTGTGGACAGGTCTTTCACCCCTCCACTTT.

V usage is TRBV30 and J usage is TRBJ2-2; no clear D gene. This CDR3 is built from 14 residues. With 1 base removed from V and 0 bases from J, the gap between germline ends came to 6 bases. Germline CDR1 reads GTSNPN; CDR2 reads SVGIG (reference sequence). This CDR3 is CAWSALTNTGELFF. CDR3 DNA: TGTGCCTGGAGTGCCCTAACGAACACCGGGGAGCTGTTTTTT.

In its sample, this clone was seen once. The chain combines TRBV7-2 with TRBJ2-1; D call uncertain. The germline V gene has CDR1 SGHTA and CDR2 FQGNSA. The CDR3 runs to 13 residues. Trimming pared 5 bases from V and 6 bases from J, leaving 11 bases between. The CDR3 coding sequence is TGTGCCAGCAGCGCGCAGGTGGGCAATGAGCAGTTCTTC. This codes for CASSAQVGNEQFF.